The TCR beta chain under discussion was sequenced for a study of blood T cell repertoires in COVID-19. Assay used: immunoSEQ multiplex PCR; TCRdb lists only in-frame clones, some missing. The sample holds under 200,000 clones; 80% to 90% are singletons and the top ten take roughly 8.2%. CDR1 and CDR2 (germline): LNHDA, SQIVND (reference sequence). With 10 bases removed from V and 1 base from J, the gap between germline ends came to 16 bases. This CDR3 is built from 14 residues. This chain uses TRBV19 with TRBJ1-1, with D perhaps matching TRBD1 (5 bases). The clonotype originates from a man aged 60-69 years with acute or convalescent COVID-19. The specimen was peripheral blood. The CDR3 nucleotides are TGTGCCACCTCCTCCTGGGGGGGGAACACTGAAGCTTTCTTT. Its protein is CATSSWGGNTEAFF.